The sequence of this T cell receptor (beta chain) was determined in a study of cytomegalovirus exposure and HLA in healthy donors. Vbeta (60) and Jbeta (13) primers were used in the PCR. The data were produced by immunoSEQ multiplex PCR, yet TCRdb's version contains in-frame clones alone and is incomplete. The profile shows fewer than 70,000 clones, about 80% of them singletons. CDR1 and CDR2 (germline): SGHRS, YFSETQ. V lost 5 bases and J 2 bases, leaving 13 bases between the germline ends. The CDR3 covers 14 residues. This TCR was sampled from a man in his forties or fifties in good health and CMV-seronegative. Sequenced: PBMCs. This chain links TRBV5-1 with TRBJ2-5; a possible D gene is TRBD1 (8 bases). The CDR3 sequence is CASRTQGGQETQYF. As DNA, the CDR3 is TGCGCCAGCAGGACACAGGGGGGGCAAGAGACCCAGTACTTC.